This TCR beta chain was observed in a study of T cell changes during pregnancy in multiple sclerosis. Germline-derived CDR1 and CDR2 are SGHDT and YYEEEE. The CDR3 length is 14 residues. V lost 1 base and J lost 6, with 13 bases in between. Assay: immunoSEQ multiplex PCR; the TCRdb copy retains only in-frame clones and omits some. The table records fewer than 40,000 clones, about 91% of them present only once. This specimen consisted of CD8+ T cells from peripheral blood mononuclear cells, obtained in the second trimester of pregnancy. The receptor was isolated from a female donor with multiple sclerosis, enrolled in a pregnancy study. The chain joins TRBV5-6 to TRBJ2-5, with D possibly matching TRBD1 (5 bases). In nucleotides, the CDR3 is TGTGCCAGCAGCTTGTTAGTCTCAGGGCAGACCCAGTACTTC. The encoded protein is CASSLLVSGQTQYF.